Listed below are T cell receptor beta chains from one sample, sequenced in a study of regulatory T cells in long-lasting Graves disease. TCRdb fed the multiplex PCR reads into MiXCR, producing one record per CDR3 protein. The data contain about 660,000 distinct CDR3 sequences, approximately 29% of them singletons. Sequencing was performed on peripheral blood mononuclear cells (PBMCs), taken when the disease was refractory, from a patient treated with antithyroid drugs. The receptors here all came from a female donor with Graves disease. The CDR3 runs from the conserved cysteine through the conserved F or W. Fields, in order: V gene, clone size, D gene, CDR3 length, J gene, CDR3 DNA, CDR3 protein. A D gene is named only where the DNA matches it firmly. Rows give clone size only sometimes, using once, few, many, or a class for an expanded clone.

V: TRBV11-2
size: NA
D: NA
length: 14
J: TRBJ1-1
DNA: TGTGCCAGCAGCTTAGATCTGGGCAGCACTGAAGCTTTCTTT
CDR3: CASSLDLGSTEAFF

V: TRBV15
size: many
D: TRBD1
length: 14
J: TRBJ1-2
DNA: TGTGCCACCAGCAGAGCGGGACAGATCTATGGCTACACCTTC
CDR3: CATSRAGQIYGYTF

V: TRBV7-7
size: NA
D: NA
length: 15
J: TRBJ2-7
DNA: TGTGCCAGCAGCTTAGGAGTCGGAACAACCTACGAGCAGTACTTC
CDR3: CASSLGVGTTYEQYF

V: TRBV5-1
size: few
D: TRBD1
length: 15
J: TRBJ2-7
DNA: TGCGCCAGCAGCGATGGACAGGGTAGCTCCTACGAGCAGTACTTC
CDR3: CASSDGQGSSYEQYF

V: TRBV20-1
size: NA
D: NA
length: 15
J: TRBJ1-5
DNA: TGCAGTGCTAGAGTCTCAGGGGCTGGCTATCAGCCCCAGCATTTT
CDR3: CSARVSGAGYQPQHF

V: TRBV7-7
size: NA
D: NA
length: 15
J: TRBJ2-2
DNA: TGTGCCAGCAGGATTGGGGATCTGAACACCGGGGAGCTGTTTTTT
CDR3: CASRIGDLNTGELFF

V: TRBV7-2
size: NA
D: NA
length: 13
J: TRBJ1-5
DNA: TGTGCCAGCAGCTTGAGTGGGCTCCGACCCCAGCATTTT
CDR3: CASSLSGLRPQHF

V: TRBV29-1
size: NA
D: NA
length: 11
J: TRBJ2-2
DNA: TGCAGCGTTGATGACACCGGGGAGCTGTTTTTT
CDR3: CSVDDTGELFF

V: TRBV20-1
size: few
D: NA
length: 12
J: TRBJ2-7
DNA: TGCAGTGCGAGACAGTCCTCCTACGAGCAGTACTTC
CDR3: CSARQSSYEQYF

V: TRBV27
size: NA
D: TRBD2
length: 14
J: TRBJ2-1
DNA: TGTGCCAGCAGCCCCGGGGGGGCCTACAATGAGCAGTTCTTC
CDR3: CASSPGGAYNEQFF

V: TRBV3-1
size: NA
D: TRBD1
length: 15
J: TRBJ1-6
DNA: TGTGCCAGCAGCCCCGCCAGGGGGCCTAATTCACCCCTCCACTTT
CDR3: CASSPARGPNSPLHF

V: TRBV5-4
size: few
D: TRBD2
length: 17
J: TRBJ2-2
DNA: TGTGCCAGCAACGCTGGGACTAGCGGGGGTAACACCGGGGAGCTGTTTTTT
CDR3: CASNAGTSGGNTGELFF

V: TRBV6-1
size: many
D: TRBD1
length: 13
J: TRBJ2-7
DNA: TGTGCCAGCAGGGGGACAGGGACCTACGAGCAGTACTTC
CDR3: CASRGTGTYEQYF

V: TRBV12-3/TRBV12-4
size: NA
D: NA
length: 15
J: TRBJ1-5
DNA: TGTGCCAGCACCCCCGGGAGGGCTAGCAATCAGCCCCAGCATTTT
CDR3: CASTPGRASNQPQHF

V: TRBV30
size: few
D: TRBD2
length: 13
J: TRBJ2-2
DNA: TGTGCCTGGACCGGGAGGGGTACCGGGGAGCTGTTTTTT
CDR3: CAWTGRGTGELFF

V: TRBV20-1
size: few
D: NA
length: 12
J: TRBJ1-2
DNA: TGCAGTGCTAGAGTTCTTGGGCCCGGAGCTGCCTTC
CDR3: CSARVLGPGAAF

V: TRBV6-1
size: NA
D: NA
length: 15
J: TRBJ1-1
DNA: TGTGCCAGCAGTGAAGGGGGGTTGGGGAGCACTGAAGCTTTCTTT
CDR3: CASSEGGLGSTEAFF

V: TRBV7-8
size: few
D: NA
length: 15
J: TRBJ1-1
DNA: TGTGCCAGCAGCTCCCGTATGGGGGGTCCGACTGAAGCTTTCTTT
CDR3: CASSSRMGGPTEAFF

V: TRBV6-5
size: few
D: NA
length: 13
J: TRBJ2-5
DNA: TGTGCCAGCAGTTCCAGCGCCGGGGAGACCCAGTACTTC
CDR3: CASSSSAGETQYF

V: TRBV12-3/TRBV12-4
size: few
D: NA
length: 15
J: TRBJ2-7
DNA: TGTGCCAGCAGTCATGATAGACAGTTAGCCTACGAGCAGTACTTC
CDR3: CASSHDRQLAYEQYF

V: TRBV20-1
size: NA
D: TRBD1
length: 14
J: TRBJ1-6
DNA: TGCAGTGCTACCGACAGGGGAACGAATTCACCCCTCCACTTT
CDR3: CSATDRGTNSPLHF

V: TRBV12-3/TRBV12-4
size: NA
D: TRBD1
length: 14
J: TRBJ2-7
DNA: TGTGCCAGCAGCCCCGGGACAGGTTATCGGGAGCAGTACTTC
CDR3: CASSPGTGYREQYF

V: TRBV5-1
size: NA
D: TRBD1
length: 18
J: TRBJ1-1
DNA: TGCGCCAGCAGCGCGAGTCCCGGGACAGGGGGTTTAAACACTGAAGCTTTCTTT
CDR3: CASSASPGTGGLNTEAFF

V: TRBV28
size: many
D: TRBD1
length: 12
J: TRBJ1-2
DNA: TGTGCCAGCATAGGACAGGGGAGTGGCTACACCTTC
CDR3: CASIGQGSGYTF

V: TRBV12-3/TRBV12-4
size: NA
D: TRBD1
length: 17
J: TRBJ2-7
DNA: TGTGCCAGCAGTTTTGCGTTGCGACAGGGAGACTCCTACGAGCAGTACTTC
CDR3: CASSFALRQGDSYEQYF

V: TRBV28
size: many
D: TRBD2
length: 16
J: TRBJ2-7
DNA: TGTGCCAGCAGTCTAGGGACTAGCGGGAGCCCCTACGAGCAGTACTTC
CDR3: CASSLGTSGSPYEQYF

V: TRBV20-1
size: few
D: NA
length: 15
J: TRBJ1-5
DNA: TGCAGTGCGAGCCCCAGGCCGAGCCTCAATCAGCCCCAGCATTTT
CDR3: CSASPRPSLNQPQHF

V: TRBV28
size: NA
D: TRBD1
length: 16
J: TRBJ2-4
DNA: TGTGCCAGCAGCCAAACAGGGGTAATAGCCAAAAACATTCAGTACTTC
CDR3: CASSQTGVIAKNIQYF

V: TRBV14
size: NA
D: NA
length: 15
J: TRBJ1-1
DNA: TGTGCCAGCAGCCGTTGGGGCAGGGAGGACACTGAAGCTTTCTTT
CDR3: CASSRWGREDTEAFF

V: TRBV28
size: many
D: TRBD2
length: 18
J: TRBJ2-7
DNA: TGTGCCAGCAGTCTCGGACTAGCGGGAGACGGTTTCTCCTACGAGCAGTACTTC
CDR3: CASSLGLAGDGFSYEQYF

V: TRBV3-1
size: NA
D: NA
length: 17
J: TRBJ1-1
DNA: TGTGCCAGCAGCCAACGGGATGGATACCCGATGAACACTGAAGCTTTCTTT
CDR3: CASSQRDGYPMNTEAFF

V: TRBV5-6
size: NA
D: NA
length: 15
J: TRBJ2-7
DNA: TGTGCCAGCAGCTTGGTTGGCGGGAAAGGCTGGGAGCAGTACTTC
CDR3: CASSLVGGKGWEQYF

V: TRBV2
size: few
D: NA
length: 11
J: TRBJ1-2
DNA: TGTGCCAGCAGTTGGCAGCTTCCCCTTCGCTTC
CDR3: CASSWQLPLRF

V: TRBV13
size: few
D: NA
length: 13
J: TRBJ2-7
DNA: TGTGCCAGCAGCCCCCTGGCAGAATACGAGCAGTACTTC
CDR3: CASSPLAEYEQYF

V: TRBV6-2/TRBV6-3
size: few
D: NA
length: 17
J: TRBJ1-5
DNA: TGTGCCAGCAGTGAATTTCTTTTCACAGGGAAGAATCAGCCCCAGCATTTT
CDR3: CASSEFLFTGKNQPQHF

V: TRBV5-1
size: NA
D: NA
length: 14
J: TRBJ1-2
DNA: TGCGCCAGCAGCTTGAGTAGTCCTCTCTATGGCTACACCTTC
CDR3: CASSLSSPLYGYTF

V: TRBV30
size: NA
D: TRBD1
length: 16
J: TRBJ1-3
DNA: TGTGCCTGGAGTGCCGGGACAGGGCAGCGTGGAAACACCATATATTTT
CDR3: CAWSAGTGQRGNTIYF

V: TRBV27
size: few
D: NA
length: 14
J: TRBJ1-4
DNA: TGTGCCAGCGGAAGAGGGGGGGCCGGTGAAAAACTGTTTTTT
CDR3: CASGRGGAGEKLFF

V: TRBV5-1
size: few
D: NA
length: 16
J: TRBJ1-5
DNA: TGCGCCAGCAGCTTGAAGGTACCGGGAAATAATCAGCCCCAGCATTTT
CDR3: CASSLKVPGNNQPQHF

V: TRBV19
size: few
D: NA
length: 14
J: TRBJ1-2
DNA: TGTGCCACCACGCAGGGGAGAGGGTTCTATGGCTACACCTTC
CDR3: CATTQGRGFYGYTF

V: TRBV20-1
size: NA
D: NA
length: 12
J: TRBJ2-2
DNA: TGCAGTGTCAGAGAAGGAACCGGGGAGCTGTTTTTT
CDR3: CSVREGTGELFF

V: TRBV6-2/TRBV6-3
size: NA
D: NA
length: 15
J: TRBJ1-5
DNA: TGTGCCAGCAAAACCGGGCCGTATAGCAATCAGCCCCCGCATTTT
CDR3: CASKTGPYSNQPPHF

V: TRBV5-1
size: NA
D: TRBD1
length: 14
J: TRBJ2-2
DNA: TGCGCCAGCACCGGACAGGGCTGGACCGGGGAGCTGTTTTTT
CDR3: CASTGQGWTGELFF

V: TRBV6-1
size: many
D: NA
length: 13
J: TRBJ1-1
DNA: TGTGCCAGCAGGGATCATAGGAACACTGAAGCTTTCTTT
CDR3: CASRDHRNTEAFF

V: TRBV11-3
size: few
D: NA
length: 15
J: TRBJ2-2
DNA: TGTGCCAGCAGCTTAGGACAGGCTAGGGCCGGGGAGCTGTTTTTT
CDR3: CASSLGQARAGELFF

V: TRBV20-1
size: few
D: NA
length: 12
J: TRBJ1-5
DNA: TGCAGTGCTAGAGATCCCCCTCAGCCCCAGCATTTT
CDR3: CSARDPPQPQHF

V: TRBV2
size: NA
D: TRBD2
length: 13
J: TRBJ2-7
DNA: TGTGCCAGCCGACCAGCGGGAGTTCGGGAGCAGTACTTC
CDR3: CASRPAGVREQYF

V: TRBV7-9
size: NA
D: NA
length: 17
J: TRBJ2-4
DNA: TGTGCCAGCAGCCAGACTAGTGGGGCACCAGCCAAAAACATTCAGTACTTC
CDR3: CASSQTSGAPAKNIQYF

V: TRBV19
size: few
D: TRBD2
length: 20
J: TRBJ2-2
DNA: TGTGCCAGTACCAATCCCCGGGACAGGGGACTAGCGGGAGTCCCCGGGGAGCTGTTTTTT
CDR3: CASTNPRDRGLAGVPGELFF

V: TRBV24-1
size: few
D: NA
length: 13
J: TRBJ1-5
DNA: TGTGCCACCAGTGATTTTCGCAATCAGCCCCAGCATTTT
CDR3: CATSDFRNQPQHF

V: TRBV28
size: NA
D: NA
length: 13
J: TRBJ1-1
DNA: TGTGCCAGCAGTTTAACCGGGAAGACTGTAGCTTTCTTT
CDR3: CASSLTGKTVAFF

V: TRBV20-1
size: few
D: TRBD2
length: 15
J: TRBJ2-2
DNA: TGCAGTGCTAGGTTAGCGGGAGTAGGCACCGGGGAGCTGTTTTTT
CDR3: CSARLAGVGTGELFF

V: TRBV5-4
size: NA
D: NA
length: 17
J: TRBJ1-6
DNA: TGTGCCAGCAGCCTGGGACACTCGAGCTCCTATAATTCACCCCTCCACTTT
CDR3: CASSLGHSSSYNSPLHF